These T cell receptor beta chains were read from a single sample in a study of graft-versus-host responses after intestinal transplantation. Method: immunoSEQ multiplex PCR; TCRdb's copy keeps in-frame clones and lacks some. This table has around 23,000 clones, roughly 88% appearing once. The source material was PBMCs, sampled approximately 450 days after intestinal transplant. The origin of the receptors is a human patient who received an intestinal transplant, so some T cells may come from the graft donor. CDR3s include the opening cysteine and the closing phenylalanine or tryptophan. D genes are given only for firm matches. Expanded clones get a size class; other rows say once, few or many, or leave the size out.

D gene: -
clone size: -
J gene: TRBJ1-5
V gene: TRBV11-1
CDR3 DNA: TGTGCCAGCAGCTTGGGCCTAGGTCAGCCCCAGCATTTT
CDR3 protein: CASSLGLGQPQHF

D gene: TRBD2
clone size: -
J gene: TRBJ2-3
V gene: TRBV7-8
CDR3 DNA: TGTGCCAGCAGCCCCCGTTGGGGGACTAGAGGTGGGACAGATACGCAGTATTTT
CDR3 protein: CASSPRWGTRGGTDTQYF

D gene: -
clone size: -
J gene: TRBJ2-5
V gene: TRBV7-2
CDR3 DNA: TGTGCCAGCAGCTTAGAGGCGTGGAGGCAAGAGACCCAGTACTTC
CDR3 protein: CASSLEAWRQETQYF

D gene: TRBD1
clone size: few
J gene: TRBJ1-4
V gene: TRBV6-1
CDR3 DNA: TGTGCCAGCAGACGGGACAGAGGATCGGAAAAACTGTTTTTT
CDR3 protein: CASRRDRGSEKLFF

D gene: -
clone size: -
J gene: TRBJ2-3
V gene: TRBV7-2
CDR3 DNA: TGTGCCAGCAGCTTGCCGGGTCCTATCGATCCGGATACGCAGTATTTT
CDR3 protein: CASSLPGPIDPDTQYF

D gene: -
clone size: -
J gene: TRBJ1-1
V gene: TRBV30
CDR3 DNA: TGTGCCTGGAGTGTACAGGGAAACACTGAAGCTTTCTTT
CDR3 protein: CAWSVQGNTEAFF

D gene: -
clone size: once
J gene: TRBJ2-1
V gene: TRBV5-1
CDR3 DNA: TGCGCCAGCAGCTTTTCCGGGAATGAGCAGTTCTTC
CDR3 protein: CASSFSGNEQFF

D gene: -
clone size: -
J gene: TRBJ1-2
V gene: TRBV6-1
CDR3 DNA: TGTGCCAGCAGTCCCGGGCAGGGCGGCTACACCTTC
CDR3 protein: CASSPGQGGYTF

D gene: -
clone size: -
J gene: TRBJ2-7
V gene: TRBV7-3
CDR3 DNA: TGTGCCAGCAGCTTGACAGGTGGAGCCTACGAGCAGTACTTC
CDR3 protein: CASSLTGGAYEQYF

D gene: -
clone size: -
J gene: TRBJ1-2
V gene: TRBV4-1
CDR3 DNA: TGCGCCAGCAGCCAAGATCGCGACCGACGCAACTATGGCTACACCTTC
CDR3 protein: CASSQDRDRRNYGYTF

D gene: -
clone size: -
J gene: TRBJ1-5
V gene: TRBV7-6
CDR3 DNA: TGTGCCAGCAGCCCCTGGCAGGGCGGCAATCAGCCCCAGCATTTT
CDR3 protein: CASSPWQGGNQPQHF

D gene: TRBD1
clone size: -
J gene: TRBJ2-7
V gene: TRBV11-1
CDR3 DNA: TGTGCCAGCAAATCTCATGGGACAGACTACGAGCAGTACTTC
CDR3 protein: CASKSHGTDYEQYF

D gene: TRBD2
clone size: -
J gene: TRBJ2-7
V gene: TRBV27
CDR3 DNA: TGTGCCAGCAGTTTATCGGGGGGGTTCCTTCGCTACGAGCAGTACTTC
CDR3 protein: CASSLSGGFLRYEQYF

D gene: TRBD1
clone size: -
J gene: TRBJ2-7
V gene: TRBV28
CDR3 DNA: TGTGCCAGCAGTGCTAGGACAGGGGACGAGCAGTACTTC
CDR3 protein: CASSARTGDEQYF

D gene: TRBD2
clone size: few
J gene: TRBJ2-5
V gene: TRBV5-1
CDR3 DNA: TGCGCCAGCAGCCGGGGACTAGCGGAGACCCAGTACTTC
CDR3 protein: CASSRGLAETQYF

D gene: -
clone size: -
J gene: TRBJ2-2
V gene: TRBV27
CDR3 DNA: TGTGCTACGGGTGGTCCGAACACCGGGGAGCTGTTTTTT
CDR3 protein: CATGGPNTGELFF

D gene: -
clone size: -
J gene: TRBJ1-1
V gene: TRBV5-1
CDR3 DNA: TGCGCCAGCAGCCGCGAGATGAACACTGAAGCTTTCTTT
CDR3 protein: CASSREMNTEAFF

D gene: -
clone size: -
J gene: TRBJ2-2
V gene: TRBV6-1
CDR3 DNA: TGTGCCAGCCATCGGCGGACCGGGGAGCTGTTTTTT
CDR3 protein: CASHRRTGELFF

D gene: -
clone size: -
J gene: TRBJ1-1
V gene: TRBV9
CDR3 DNA: TGTGCCAGCAGCGTAGACCCAGGAACGAACACTGAAGCTTTCTTT
CDR3 protein: CASSVDPGTNTEAFF

D gene: -
clone size: -
J gene: TRBJ1-4
V gene: TRBV28
CDR3 DNA: TGTGCCAGCAGTGGAGGAAACGGTGAAAAACTGTTTTTT
CDR3 protein: CASSGGNGEKLFF

D gene: -
clone size: -
J gene: TRBJ1-5
V gene: TRBV28
CDR3 DNA: TGTGCCAGCAGAATCCCGGGGAGCAATCAGCCCCAGCATTTT
CDR3 protein: CASRIPGSNQPQHF

D gene: -
clone size: -
J gene: TRBJ1-5
V gene: TRBV28
CDR3 DNA: TGTGCCAGCAGGCTCCGGCAGGCACTATATAGCAATCAGCCCCAGCATTTT
CDR3 protein: CASRLRQALYSNQPQHF

D gene: -
clone size: -
J gene: TRBJ2-1
V gene: TRBV5-1
CDR3 DNA: TGCGCCAGCAGCGGGGGGGACACGTACAATGAGCAGTTCTTC
CDR3 protein: CASSGGDTYNEQFF

D gene: -
clone size: -
J gene: TRBJ2-1
V gene: TRBV9
CDR3 DNA: TGTGCCAGCAGCCCCCGGTGGTCCAAATACAATGAGCAGTTCTTC
CDR3 protein: CASSPRWSKYNEQFF

D gene: TRBD2
clone size: -
J gene: TRBJ2-1
V gene: TRBV11-2
CDR3 DNA: TGTGCCAGCAGCTTAGGACTTCCGGGACTAGCGGGAGCGTACAATGAGCAGTTCTTC
CDR3 protein: CASSLGLPGLAGAYNEQFF

D gene: TRBD1
clone size: -
J gene: TRBJ1-1
V gene: TRBV30
CDR3 DNA: TGTGCCTGGAACCGAGACAGGGTGAACACTGAAGCTTTCTTT
CDR3 protein: CAWNRDRVNTEAFF

D gene: TRBD1
clone size: once
J gene: TRBJ1-5
V gene: TRBV6-1
CDR3 DNA: TGTGCCAGCAGTCTTTGGACAGGGGCCAATCAGCCCCAGCATTTT
CDR3 protein: CASSLWTGANQPQHF

D gene: TRBD2
clone size: -
J gene: TRBJ2-3
V gene: TRBV5-6
CDR3 DNA: TGTGCCAGCAGCTACGGGACTAGCCTTGATACGCAGTATTTT
CDR3 protein: CASSYGTSLDTQYF

D gene: -
clone size: once
J gene: TRBJ1-5
V gene: TRBV29-1
CDR3 DNA: TGCAGCGTTAGAGGGAGCAATCAGCCCCAGCATTTT
CDR3 protein: CSVRGSNQPQHF

D gene: TRBD1
clone size: -
J gene: TRBJ1-6
V gene: TRBV7-6
CDR3 DNA: TGTGCCAGCAGCTTACGGACAGGGGGCGAGAACTCACCCCTCCACTTT
CDR3 protein: CASSLRTGGENSPLHF

D gene: -
clone size: -
J gene: TRBJ2-7
V gene: TRBV7-9
CDR3 DNA: TGTGCCAGCAGCTTAGTTTCCAGGAACCCCTACGAGCAGTACTTC
CDR3 protein: CASSLVSRNPYEQYF

D gene: TRBD2
clone size: -
J gene: TRBJ2-1
V gene: TRBV13
CDR3 DNA: TGTGCCAGCACCTCCCCGGGACTAGCGGGAGGCACCTCCTACAATGAGCAGTTCTTC
CDR3 protein: CASTSPGLAGGTSYNEQFF

D gene: -
clone size: -
J gene: TRBJ1-5
V gene: TRBV7-8
CDR3 DNA: TGTGCCAGCAGCTTGGGCTTCGGGACGGAATCTTATAGCAATCAGCCCCAGCATTTT
CDR3 protein: CASSLGFGTESYSNQPQHF

D gene: -
clone size: -
J gene: TRBJ1-1
V gene: TRBV6-6
CDR3 DNA: TGTGCCAGCAGTTGGTCGGGCAGCCCGAACACTGAAGCTTTCTTT
CDR3 protein: CASSWSGSPNTEAFF

D gene: -
clone size: -
J gene: TRBJ2-1
V gene: TRBV6-1
CDR3 DNA: TGTGCCAGCAGGTTTAACTATGAGCAGTTCTTC
CDR3 protein: CASRFNYEQFF

D gene: -
clone size: -
J gene: TRBJ2-3
V gene: TRBV4-1
CDR3 DNA: TGCGCCAGCAGCCAAGAGTGGGGAGATACGCAGTATTTT
CDR3 protein: CASSQEWGDTQYF

D gene: -
clone size: -
J gene: TRBJ1-1
V gene: TRBV6-5
CDR3 DNA: TGTGCCAGCAGGAGTTTTTCCACTGAAGCTTTCTTT
CDR3 protein: CASRSFSTEAFF

D gene: TRBD1
clone size: -
J gene: TRBJ2-5
V gene: TRBV2
CDR3 DNA: TGTGCCGGCAGCGGGGACAGGGTAGAAGAGACCCAGTACTTC
CDR3 protein: CAGSGDRVEETQYF

D gene: -
clone size: -
J gene: TRBJ2-1
V gene: TRBV5-1
CDR3 DNA: TGCGCCAGCAGCCCGGTGAGGTCGGGGGTATACAATGAGCAGTTCTTC
CDR3 protein: CASSPVRSGVYNEQFF

D gene: -
clone size: -
J gene: TRBJ2-1
V gene: TRBV11-2
CDR3 DNA: TGTGCCAGCAGCTCACAGGGAGGGCAGTTCTTC
CDR3 protein: CASSSQGGQFF

D gene: -
clone size: -
J gene: TRBJ1-6
V gene: TRBV6-1
CDR3 DNA: TGTGCCAGCAGTGAATTCGCAGGGGTTGGCGCTTCACCCCTCCACTTT
CDR3 protein: CASSEFAGVGASPLHF

D gene: TRBD2
clone size: once
J gene: TRBJ2-5
V gene: TRBV29-1
CDR3 DNA: TGCAGCGCTCGGCGGGAGGGCCGAGAGACCCAGTACTTC
CDR3 protein: CSARREGRETQYF

D gene: -
clone size: -
J gene: TRBJ2-4
V gene: TRBV10-2
CDR3 DNA: TGCGCCAGCACCGAGGGCGGTCTAGCCAAAAACATTCAGTACTTC
CDR3 protein: CASTEGGLAKNIQYF

D gene: -
clone size: -
J gene: TRBJ2-1
V gene: TRBV5-1
CDR3 DNA: TGCGCCAGCAGCTTAGGAAACAACAATGAGCAGTTCTTC
CDR3 protein: CASSLGNNNEQFF

D gene: -
clone size: -
J gene: TRBJ2-2
V gene: TRBV7-3
CDR3 DNA: TGTGCCAGCAAGGCGCAACCCACACTAAACACCGGGGAGCTGTTTTTT
CDR3 protein: CASKAQPTLNTGELFF

D gene: -
clone size: -
J gene: TRBJ2-3
V gene: TRBV5-4
CDR3 DNA: TGTGCCAGCAGCTTGGTTAGCGGATACACAGATACGCAGTATTTT
CDR3 protein: CASSLVSGYTDTQYF